The clone carrying this T cell receptor beta chain came up a few times. Its target is not known. These data come from a study of blood T cells in healthy people across ages. Study results and limitations: Long-lived donors carried more naive CD4+ cells and greater diversity than aged donors. Samples with more naive T cells showed higher observed beta diversity.

It was with a sample-barcoded 5' primer and a J-beta primer mix that a second PCR of roughly 7 to 12 cycles was run. MiXCR, run by TCRdb on the 5' RACE reads, gives a single entry per CDR3 protein. The sample contains about a million distinct CDR3 sequences, approximately 38% of which appear only once. Trimming at V came to 6 bases and at J to 6 bases, leaving 5 bases not matched to a gene. Germline assignment: CDR1 ENHRY and CDR2 SYGVKD. The CDR3 is made up of 14 amino acids. Donors were healthy Caucasian individuals from Russia aged about 6 to 100. The clonotype comes from a man younger than 35 in good health. The source material was blood. The chain joins TRBV10-3 to TRBJ1-6; 7 nucleotides align to TRBD1. The DNA for the CDR3 is TGTGCCATCAGCCTGACAGGGCCTAATTCACCCCTCCACTTT. It yields the protein CAISLTGPNSPLHF.